The rows below give T cell receptor beta chains drawn from one sample of a study of cytomegalovirus exposure and HLA in healthy donors. Produced via immunoSEQ multiplex PCR; TCRdb's table is partial and in-frame only. The record lists tens of thousands of clones, of which the ten most abundant hold around 4%. The specimen was PBMCs. All receptors come from a male donor in good health and CMV-seronegative. CDR3s include the opening cysteine and the closing phenylalanine or tryptophan.

J,V,CDR3
TRBJ2-7,TRBV6-1,CASSEYRVGEQYF
TRBJ2-3,TRBV29-1,CSAQGGHGGHTQYF
TRBJ2-1,TRBV28,CASSALAGGGRNEQFF
TRBJ2-2,TRBV6-5,CASSYAAGANTGELFF
TRBJ2-1,TRBV5-6,CASSRGWGGGGYNEQFF
TRBJ1-6,TRBV2,CASSLRQGENSPLHF
TRBJ1-1,TRBV5-5,CASSRGLNTEDFF
TRBJ2-3,TRBV30,CAWRGTDTSTDTQYF
TRBJ2-3,TRBV6-6,CASSYRGRGDTQYF
TRBJ1-1,TRBV11-2,CASSPNRGSTEAFF
TRBJ2-5,TRBV5-1,CASVRGTQYF
TRBJ2-7,TRBV5-6,CASSLRTSGRSEQYF
TRBJ2-4,TRBV5-6,CASSRMVAGRDIQYF
TRBJ1-2,TRBV9,CASSVGSGGNYGYTF
TRBJ1-2,TRBV30,CAWTTDYRAIGGYTF
TRBJ2-5,TRBV15,CATSRSGFFEEQYF
TRBJ2-7,TRBV7-8,CASSLGVRDRGDEQSF
TRBJ2-1,TRBV11-2,CASSLDYGSLGEQFF
TRBJ1-1,TRBV25-1,CASRLTDRNTEAFF
TRBJ2-1,TRBV11-2,CASSLAFGTSGYNEQFF
TRBJ1-5,TRBV6-6,CASTPKLEQPQHF
TRBJ1-2,TRBV20-1,CSAADRGSYTF
TRBJ2-5,TRBV7-8,CASSLEQVETQYF
TRBJ2-1,TRBV6-1,CASSESTGGLGNEQFF
TRBJ2-5,TRBV11-3,CASSLGFGVNQETQYF
TRBJ2-1,TRBV6-5,CASSYSTRAGGNEQFF
TRBJ1-2,TRBV6-5,CASSSLRGDGYTF
TRBJ1-2,TRBV28,CASSLWRTNYGYTF
TRBJ1-3,TRBV28,CASSFSGNTIYF
TRBJ1-2,TRBV5-1,CASSADTNRAGYTF
TRBJ2-1,TRBV9,CASSVEGWRGNEQFF
TRBJ2-2,TRBV19,CASSFGQGFPGELFF
TRBJ1-2,TRBV28,CASRLGLYYGYTF
TRBJ2-1,TRBV4-2,CASSQPRDSYNEQFF
TRBJ2-2,TRBV4-3,CASRRDRGAGELFF
TRBJ1-2,TRBV19,CASTGTGHLYGYTF
TRBJ2-7,TRBV7-3,CASSPSVSAYEQYF
TRBJ1-2,TRBV6-5,CASSLTGLANYGYTF
TRBJ1-2,TRBV18,CASSLQGDYTF
TRBJ1-2,TRBV30,CAWSVGHFSSYGYTF
TRBJ2-3,TRBV6-5,CASRKPATDTQYF
TRBJ2-7,TRBV30,CAHQDPRSLEQYF
TRBJ2-3,TRBV7-2,CASSPNAQEITDTQYF
TRBJ2-1,TRBV7-3,CASSLEGLAVTEQFF
TRBJ2-3,TRBV7-2,CASSFLLAGGRADTQYF
TRBJ2-7,TRBV5-1,CASSSRPQEKRYEQYF
TRBJ1-5,TRBV7-9,CASSYAGGTNQPQHF
TRBJ2-7,TRBV9,CASSVDLAGEQYF
TRBJ1-1,TRBV6-5,CASGDGRSTEAFF
TRBJ2-2,TRBV11-1,CASSLVLGHRTGELFF
TRBJ2-1,TRBV5-1,CASSREHNEQFF
TRBJ2-1,TRBV9,CASSFRPGGANNEQFF
TRBJ2-1,TRBV28,CASSRPTSGGLSYNEQFF
TRBJ2-3,TRBV7-2,CASSNSGITDTQYF
TRBJ1-2,TRBV30,CACRRGAYDGYTF
TRBJ2-2,TRBV14,CASSQEGRANTGELFF
TRBJ2-7,TRBV11-2,CASSLDGPGEQYF
TRBJ2-7,TRBV27,CASSLGGTYEQYF